This T cell receptor (beta chain) emerged from a study of somatic mutations in cytotoxic T cells in rheumatoid arthritis. At the level of the study: There were some V beta antibody-stained T-cell populations flow-sorted at nearly 100% purity, and these included V beta1+ cells sequenced for TCRB.

The CDR3 is 15 residues long. Germline values: CDR1 SEHNR, CDR2 FQNEAQ (reference sequence). The trim removed 1 base at V and 7 bases at J, leaving 8 bases unmatched. Clones were sequenced by immunoSEQ multiplex PCR, and TCRdb holds only the in-frame ones, with some missing. There are about 6,900 clones in the sample; 60% to 75% occur only once, and roughly 14% lies in the top ten. To note about this clone: The target antigen is unknown.

The study's findings and limits: Significant differences in CD8+ T-cell clonality were not found between rheumatoid arthritis patients and healthy controls (age-matched). Reported slight underrepresentation of TRBV07 in rheumatoid arthritis patients was not subjected to multiple-comparison adjustment.

This TCR came from an adult with rheumatoid arthritis. The specimen sequenced was CD8+ T cells sorted from blood. This chain uses TRBV7-9 with TRBJ1-2, with 8 bases that match TRBD1. This CDR3 is CASSLGVSGGFGYTF. In nucleotides, the CDR3 is TGTGCCAGCAGCTTAGGAGTGTCAGGGGGCTTTGGCTACACCTTC.